These 25 T cell receptor beta chains were all obtained from the same sample, sequenced in a study of control samples from healthy donors and cancer patients. The protocol was immunoSEQ multiplex PCR, while the TCRdb copy is restricted to in-frame clones and leaves out a portion. The profile shows approximately 80,000 clones, 91% of them singletons. The material sequenced was blood. The receptor set was obtained from a man in his thirties or forties in good health.

The V and J genes are TRBV7-2 and TRBJ2-2; weak D call: TRBD1 (6 bases). This CDR3 spans 14 amino acids. Between the trimmed V and J ends, which lost 6 bases and 4 bases, there was a span of 12 bases. Germline V gene lookup returns CDR1 SGHTA and CDR2 FQGNSA. CDR3 in DNA: TGTGCCAGCAGTACAGGGTCATTCACCGGGGAGCTGTTTTTT. Its protein product is CASSTGSFTGELFF.

The chain recombines TRBV6-2 or TRBV6-3 with TRBJ1-5; tentatively, D is TRBD1 (5 bases). Germline CDR1 MNHEY, CDR2 SVGEGT. This CDR3 spans 16 amino acids. V lost 3 bases, J lost 0 bases, and 12 bases lay in between. CDR3: CASSYYQGYSNQPQHF. The DNA of the CDR3 is TGTGCCAGCAGTTATTATCAGGGATATAGCAATCAGCCCCAGCATTTT.

The V and J genes are TRBV9 and TRBJ2-3; the D is unclear. The CDR3 spans 15 residues. V dropped 0 bases and J dropped 2 bases, with 10 bases sitting between them. Germline assignment: CDR1 SGDLS and CDR2 YYNGEE. The chain's CDR3 is CASSVVGSDTDTQYF. In DNA form, the CDR3 reads TGTGCCAGCAGCGTAGTCGGCTCCGACACAGATACGCAGTATTTT.

The DNA of the CDR3 is TGTGCCAGCAGTTCCCAGGGGCGCGTAAGCAATCAGCCCCAGCATTTT. This gives the protein CASSSQGRVSNQPQHF. The chain joins TRBV28 to TRBJ1-5, with D possibly matching TRBD1 (6 bases). The CDR3 is 16 amino acids. CDR1 and CDR2 from the germline V gene are MDHEN and SYDVKM. V gave up 4 bases and J gave up 1 base, with 14 bases separating them.

The chain joins TRBV7-9 to TRBJ2-3; D is perhaps TRBD1 (5 bases). The CDR3 length is 14 residues. The V end lost 1 base, the J end lost 1 base, and 6 bases lay between the germline ends. The V gene's germline CDR1 is SEHNR and CDR2 FQNEAQ (reference sequence). The CDR3 bases are TGTGCCAGCAGCTTAGACAGGCGCACAGATACGCAGTATTTT. Translating it yields CASSLDRRTDTQYF.

Only one count was recorded for this clone. CDR3: CASSHFVPGQGAGTDTQYF. CDR3 coding DNA: TGTGCCAGCAGCCATTTCGTCCCGGGACAGGGGGCAGGGACAGATACGCAGTATTTT. The rearrangement joins TRBV3-1 (or the pseudogene TRBV3-2) to TRBJ2-3; 12 nucleotides match TRBD1. Unmatched junction bases numbered 13, after V lost 3 bases and J lost 3 bases. The CDR3 contains 19 residues. Germline CDR1 and CDR2: LGHDT and YNNKEL (reference sequence).

This chain connects TRBV27 to TRBJ2-7; maybe TRBD1 (6 bases). This CDR3 contains 14 residues. V lost 2 bases, J lost 3 bases, and 11 bases lay in between. Germline V lookup: CDR1 MNHEY, CDR2 SMNVEV (reference sequence). In nucleotides, the CDR3 is TGTGCCAGCAGTTTAAGCCAGGGGATCTACGAGCAGTACTTC. It translates to CASSLSQGIYEQYF.

The chain carries TRBV5-1 and TRBJ2-2, with 10 bases lining up with TRBD1. Germline loops: CDR1 SGHRS, CDR2 YFSETQ. With 2 bases clipped from V and 6 bases from J, the junction kept 7 bases outside the gene matches. The CDR3 has 16 amino acids. CDR3 nucleotides: TGCGCCAGCAGCTTCGGGGACAGGGGAGCCGCCGGGGAGCTGTTTTTT. Amino acid sequence: CASSFGDRGAAGELFF.

This chain connects TRBV28 to TRBJ1-5; D might be TRBD1 (6 bases). There are 18 residues in the CDR3. Germline CDR1 reads MDHEN; CDR2 reads SYDVKM. V shed 2 bases and J shed 2 bases, with 19 bases lying between them. CDR3 sequence (DNA): TGTGCCAGCAGTTTACCATGGGGGGGGGCGCAGGGCAATCAGCCCCAGCATTTT. Translated: CASSLPWGGAQGNQPQHF.

This chain joins TRBV7-5 and TRBJ1-5; TRBD1 is the table's D call and was not checked against the DNA. TRBV7-5 is labeled a pseudogene. The CDR3 totals 17 residues. The CDR3 spells CVRSFHATGWSNQPQHF. In nucleotides, the CDR3 is TGTGTCAGAAGCTTCCACGCGACAGGGTGGAGCAATCAGCCCCAGCATTTT.

Remarks on this clone: One junction end disagrees with the germline gene, perhaps due to a read error. The chain employs TRBV27 and TRBJ2-3, with D possibly matching TRBD1 (6 bases). CDR1 and CDR2 (germline): MNHEY, SMNVEV (reference sequence). The CDR3 runs to 15 residues. The CDR3 DNA reads TGTGCCAGCAGTGCGCGGCCGGGACAAGGCCCCGGGTGGAATTTT. Residues: CASSARPGQGPGWNF.

In nucleotides, the CDR3 is TGTGCCAGCAGCCAAGCCGCGGGAAACAGCTACGAGCAGTACTTC. It encodes CASSQAAGNSYEQYF. V and J are TRBV3-1 (or the pseudogene TRBV3-2) and TRBJ2-7; maybe TRBD2 (6 bases). Germline CDR1 is LGHDT and CDR2 is YNNKEL (reference sequence). V lost 1 base and J lost 3, with 13 bases in between. This CDR3 spans 15 amino acids.

CDR3 protein: CAISESVGANQPQHF. CDR3 bases: TGTGCCATCAGTGAGTCCGTGGGAGCAAATCAGCCCCAGCATTTT. The chain employs TRBV10-3 and TRBJ1-5; D is ambiguous. The CDR3 has 15 amino acids. Germline CDR1 is ENHRY and CDR2 is SYGVKD. With 0 bases removed from V and 4 bases from J, the gap between germline ends came to 10 bases.

Only one count was recorded for this clone. V and J are TRBV19 and TRBJ2-7; 13 bases line up with TRBD2. The CDR3 spans 14 residues. Germline V gene sequence: CDR1 LNHDA, CDR2 SQIVND (reference sequence). V was clipped by 4 bases and J by 3 bases; unmatched bases: 0. The DNA of the CDR3 is TGTGCCAGTAGTAGGACTAGCGGGGGCTACGAGCAGTACTTC. Amino acids: CASSRTSGGYEQYF.

The CDR3 loop is CASSQVGRQGLYEQYF. CDR3 DNA sequence: TGTGCCAGCAGCCAAGTAGGTCGGCAGGGCCTCTACGAGCAGTACTTC. This chain uses TRBV7-9 with TRBJ2-7, with TRBD1 as a possible D gene (5 bases). V was clipped by 5 bases and J by 3 bases, with 20 bases between them. Germline V gene lookup returns CDR1 SEHNR and CDR2 FQNEAQ (reference sequence). The CDR3 runs 16 residues. Looking up the rest from reference TRBV7-9 and TRBJ2-7 gives the full variable domain: DTGVSQNPRHKITKRGQNVTFRCDPISEHNRLYWYRQTLGQGPEFLTYFQNEAQLEKSRLLSDRFSAERPKGSFSTLEIQRTEQGDSAMYLCASSQVGRQGLYEQYFGPGTRLTVT.

The chain has TRBV5-1 and TRBJ1-1; unclear D gene. V dropped 2 bases and J dropped 0 bases, with 5 bases sitting between them. Germline CDR1 is SGHRS and CDR2 is YFSETQ. The CDR3 spans 13 residues. The CDR3 nucleotides read TGCGCCAGCAGCTTAGACTTGAACACTGAAGCTTTCTTT. As protein: CASSLDLNTEAFF.

The chain uses TRBV24-1 and TRBJ1-2, with TRBD1 matching 9 bases. Unmatched junction bases numbered 14, after V lost 9 bases and J lost 4 bases. The V gene's germline CDR1 is KGHDR and CDR2 SFDVKD. This CDR3 comprises 16 residues. The CDR3 bases are TGTGCCACCCGCGGGACAGGGAAAGATGGGGTCTATGGCTACACCTTC. Amino acids: CATRGTGKDGVYGYTF.

The chain couples TRBV12-5 to TRBJ2-5; 8 nucleotides agree with TRBD1. The CDR3 has 14 residues. V was pared by 8 bases and J by 5 bases, with 10 bases of the junction left unmatched. The V gene's germline CDR1 is LGHNT and CDR2 FRNRAP. This CDR3 is CASSTPGGAETQYF. The CDR3 DNA is TGTGCTAGTTCAACTCCAGGGGGCGCCGAGACCCAGTACTTC.

The gene calls are TRBV2 and TRBJ2-2, with TRBD1 as a possible D gene (5 bases). V was shortened by 5 bases and J by 0 bases, with 10 bases between the two germline ends. From germline, CDR1 is SNHLY and CDR2 FYNNEI. The length of the CDR3 is 15 residues. CDR3 in amino acids: CASSWTRSNTGELFF. The DNA of the CDR3 is TGTGCCAGCAGTTGGACACGGTCGAACACCGGGGAGCTGTTTTTT.

V usage is TRBV4-3 and J usage is TRBJ2-4; TRBD2 might be the D (7 bases). Germline loops: CDR1 LGHNA, CDR2 YSLEER. The V gene lost 4 bases and the J gene lost 0 bases, with 28 bases spanning the gap. The CDR3 covers 21 residues. The CDR3 DNA sequence: TGCGCCAGCAGCCGGGGGGAGGGCAGGGGAAGGTCCGATTTAGCCAAAAACATTCAGTACTTC. Its translation: CASSRGEGRGRSDLAKNIQYF.

The chain employs TRBV6-5 and TRBJ1-2, with a possible D match to TRBD1 (6 bases). CDR3 length equals 13 residues. Trimming cost V 2 bases and J 8 bases, with 12 bases left between them. Germline V lookup: CDR1 MNHEY, CDR2 SVGAGI. DNA of the CDR3: TGTGCCAGCAGTTACGGGCAGGGGATCGGCTACACCTTC. Translation gives CASSYGQGIGYTF.

Only one count was recorded for this clone. The V and J genes are TRBV7-9 and TRBJ1-5; D perhaps matches TRBD1 (6 bases). This CDR3 contains 14 residues. V gave up 5 bases and J gave up 6 bases, with 14 bases separating them. Germline V gene lookup returns CDR1 SEHNR and CDR2 FQNEAQ (reference sequence). The CDR3 loop reads CASSGDISVQPQHF. CDR3 DNA: TGTGCCAGCAGCGGGGACATTTCCGTTCAGCCCCAGCATTTT.

This clone was counted between two and nine times. V usage is TRBV7-2 and J usage is TRBJ2-3; 10 positions match TRBD2. The CDR3 covers 15 residues. Trimming removed 6 bases from V and 2 bases from J; junction bases left unmatched: 5. Germline V gene lookup returns CDR1 SGHTA and CDR2 FQGNSA. CDR3 region: CASSLSGGNTDTQYF. CDR3 bases: TGTGCCAGCAGTCTTAGCGGGGGGAACACAGATACGCAGTATTTT.

This clone was seen a single time. The rearrangement uses TRBV7-2 and TRBJ1-1; a weak D match, TRBD1 (6 bases). CDR3 length: 13 residues. V gave up 4 bases and J gave up 5 bases, with 11 bases separating them. Germline lookup yields CDR1 SGHTA and CDR2 FQGNSA. DNA of the CDR3: TGTGCCAGCAGCTGGACCGGGACAACTGAAGCTTTCTTT. Protein: CASSWTGTTEAFF. The full variable domain, in which reference TRBV7-2 and TRBJ1-1 provide the parts outside the CDR3, is GAGVSQSPSNKVTEKGKDVELRCDPISGHTALYWYRQSLGQGLEFLIYFQGNSAPDKSGLPSDRFSAERTGGSVSTLTIQRTQQEDSAVYLCASSWTGTTEAFFGQGTRLTVV.

A note on this clone: Other DNA sequences within the sample encode an identical CDR3. The gene calls are TRBV19 and TRBJ2-5, with no clear D. This CDR3 comprises 13 residues. V dropped 4 bases and J dropped 5 bases, with 11 bases sitting between them. Germline V lookup: CDR1 LNHDA, CDR2 SQIVND (reference sequence). The CDR3 loop reads CASSKTNGETQYF. Written as DNA, the CDR3 is TGTGCCAGTAGTAAGACAAATGGGGAGACCCAGTACTTC. Using reference TRBV19 and TRBJ2-5 for the parts outside the CDR3, the full variable domain is DGGITQSPKYLFRKEGQNVTLSCEQNLNHDAMYWYRQDPGQGLRLIYYSQIVNDFQKGDIAEGYSVSREKKESFPLTVTSAQKNPTAFYLCASSKTNGETQYFGPGTRLLVL.